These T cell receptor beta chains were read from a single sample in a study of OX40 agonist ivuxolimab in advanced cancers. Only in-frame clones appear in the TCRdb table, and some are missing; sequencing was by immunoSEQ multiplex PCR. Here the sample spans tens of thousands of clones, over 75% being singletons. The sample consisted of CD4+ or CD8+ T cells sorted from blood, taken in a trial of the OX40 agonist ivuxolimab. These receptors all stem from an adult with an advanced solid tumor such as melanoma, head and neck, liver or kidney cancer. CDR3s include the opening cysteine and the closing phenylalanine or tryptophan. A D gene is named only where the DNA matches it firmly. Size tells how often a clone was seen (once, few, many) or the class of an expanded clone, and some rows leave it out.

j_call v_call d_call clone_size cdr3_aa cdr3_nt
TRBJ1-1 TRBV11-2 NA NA CASKSRGTTEAFF TGTGCCAGCAAATCAAGGGGCACCACTGAAGCTTTCTTT
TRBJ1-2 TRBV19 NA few CASRDGTYGYTF TGTGCCAGTAGGGACGGAACCTATGGCTACACCTTC
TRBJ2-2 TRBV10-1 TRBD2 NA CASSGAGGNTGELFF TGCGCCAGCAGTGGTGCGGGAGGTAACACCGGGGAGCTGTTTTTT
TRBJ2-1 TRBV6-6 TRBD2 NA CASIKIAGAQQFF TGTGCCAGCATTAAAATAGCGGGGGCCCAGCAGTTCTTC
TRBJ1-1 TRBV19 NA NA CASSHPGGGIRSTEAFF TGTGCCAGTAGCCACCCCGGGGGGGGAATAAGATCCACTGAAGCTTTCTTT
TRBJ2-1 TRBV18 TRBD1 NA CASSPAQGLTYNEQFF TGTGCCAGCTCACCCGCACAGGGGTTGACCTACAATGAGCAGTTCTTC
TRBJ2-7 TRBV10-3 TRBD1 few CAISSGQLPYEQYF TGTGCCATCAGTTCGGGACAGCTCCCCTACGAGCAGTACTTC
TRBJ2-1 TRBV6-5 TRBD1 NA CASSYSWTGVYNEQFF TGTGCCAGCAGTTACTCGTGGACAGGGGTTTACAATGAGCAGTTCTTC
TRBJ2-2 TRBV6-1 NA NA CASSIGPNTGELFF TGTGCCAGCAGTATAGGGCCTAACACCGGGGAGCTGTTTTTT
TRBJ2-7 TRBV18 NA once CASSPSAAGQHSF TGTGCCAGCTCACCATCCGCAGCGGGACAGCATTCCTTC
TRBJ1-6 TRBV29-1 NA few CSVGQFLPNSPLHF TGCAGCGTCGGACAGTTCCTACCTAATTCACCCCTCCACTTT
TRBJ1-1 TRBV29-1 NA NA CSVGRMNTEAFF TGCAGCGTTGGCCGGATGAACACTGAAGCTTTCTTT
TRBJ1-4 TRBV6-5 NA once CASSRGSGSNEKLFF TGTGCCAGCAGCCGCGGCTCTGGTTCTAATGAAAAACTGTTTTTT
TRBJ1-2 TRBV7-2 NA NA CASSVRDGTYYGYTF TGTGCCAGCAGCGTCCGGGACGGCACTTACTATGGCTACACCTTC
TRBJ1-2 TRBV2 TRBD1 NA CASSTRQGSYGYTF TGTGCCAGCAGTACCCGACAGGGGAGCTATGGCTACACCTTC
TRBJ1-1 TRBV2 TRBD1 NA CASRQGFSAAFF TGTGCCAGCAGACAGGGGTTTAGCGCAGCTTTCTTT